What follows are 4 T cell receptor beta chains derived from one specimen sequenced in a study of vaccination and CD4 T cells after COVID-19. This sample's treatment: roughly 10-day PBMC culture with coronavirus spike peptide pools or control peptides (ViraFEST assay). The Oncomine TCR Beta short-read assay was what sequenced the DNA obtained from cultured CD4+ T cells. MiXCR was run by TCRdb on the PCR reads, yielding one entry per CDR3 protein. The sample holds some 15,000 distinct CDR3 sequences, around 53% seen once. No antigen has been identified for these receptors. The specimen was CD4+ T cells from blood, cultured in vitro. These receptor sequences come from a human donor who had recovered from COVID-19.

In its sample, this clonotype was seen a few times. The CDR3 sequence: CASSYSIDGQSSYNSPLHF. CDR3 in DNA: TGTGCCAGCAGTTACTCGATCGACGGACAAAGCTCCTATAATTCACCCCTCCACTTT. The chain recombines TRBV6-5 with TRBJ1-6, with D perhaps matching TRBD1 (5 bases). Per the germline V gene, CDR1 is MNHEY and CDR2 is SVGAGI. The CDR3 is 19 amino acids. V was shortened by 0 bases and J by 0 bases, with 15 bases between the two germline ends.

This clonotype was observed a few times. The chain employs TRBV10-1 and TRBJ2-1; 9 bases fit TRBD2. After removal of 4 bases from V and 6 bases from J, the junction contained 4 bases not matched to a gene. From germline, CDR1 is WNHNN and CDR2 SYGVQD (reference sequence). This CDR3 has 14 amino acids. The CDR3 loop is CASSGVAGVNEQFF. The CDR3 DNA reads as TGCGCCAGCAGTGGAGTAGCGGGGGTCAATGAGCAGTTCTTC.

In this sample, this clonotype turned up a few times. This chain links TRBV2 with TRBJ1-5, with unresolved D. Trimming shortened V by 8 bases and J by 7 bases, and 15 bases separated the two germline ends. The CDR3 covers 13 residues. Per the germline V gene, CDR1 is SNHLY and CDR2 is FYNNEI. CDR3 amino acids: CASLLVPAQPQHF. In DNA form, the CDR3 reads TGTGCCAGCCTTCTGGTGCCTGCCCAGCCCCAGCATTTT.

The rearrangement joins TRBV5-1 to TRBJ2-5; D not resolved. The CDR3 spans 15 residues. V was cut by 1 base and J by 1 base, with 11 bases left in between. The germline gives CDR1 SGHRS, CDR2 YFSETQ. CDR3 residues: CASSLMGQIQETQYF. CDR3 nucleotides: TGCGCCAGCAGCTTGATGGGTCAGATCCAAGAGACCCAGTACTTC.